This T cell receptor beta chain was obtained from a study of T cell responses to AZD1222 COVID-19 vaccine. Profiled with immunoSEQ multiplex PCR; TCRdb holds only in-frame clones, not every one. The top ten clones hold approximately 10% of a sample with 90,000 to 110,000 clones, 88% of them seen once. Study outcomes and limitations: As reported, nearly half of all spike-specific TCRs target variant regions that are unmutated.

Details on this clone: As yet, its antigen is unknown.

This CDR3 spans 16 amino acids. Germline trimming cut 7 bases from V and 0 bases from J; bases unmatched to any gene: 7. Germline CDR1 is SGHVS and CDR2 is FQNEAQ. The source material was peripheral blood, sampled on day 0 of AZD1222 vaccination. V and J are TRBV7-8 and TRBJ2-4; 9 bases are a match to TRBD1. The clonotype comes from an adult in good health. CDR3 nucleotide sequence: TGTGCCAGCACCCTCGGGACAGGGCCAGCCAAAAACATTCAGTACTTC. Amino acids: CASTLGTGPAKNIQYF. The variable domain in full, completed from reference TRBV7-8 and TRBJ2-4, reads GAGVSQSPRYKVAKRGQDVALRCDPISGHVSLFWYQQALGQGPEFLTYFQNEAQLDKSGLPSDRFFAERPEGSVSTLKIQRTQQEDSAVYLCASTLGTGPAKNIQYFGAGTRLSVL.